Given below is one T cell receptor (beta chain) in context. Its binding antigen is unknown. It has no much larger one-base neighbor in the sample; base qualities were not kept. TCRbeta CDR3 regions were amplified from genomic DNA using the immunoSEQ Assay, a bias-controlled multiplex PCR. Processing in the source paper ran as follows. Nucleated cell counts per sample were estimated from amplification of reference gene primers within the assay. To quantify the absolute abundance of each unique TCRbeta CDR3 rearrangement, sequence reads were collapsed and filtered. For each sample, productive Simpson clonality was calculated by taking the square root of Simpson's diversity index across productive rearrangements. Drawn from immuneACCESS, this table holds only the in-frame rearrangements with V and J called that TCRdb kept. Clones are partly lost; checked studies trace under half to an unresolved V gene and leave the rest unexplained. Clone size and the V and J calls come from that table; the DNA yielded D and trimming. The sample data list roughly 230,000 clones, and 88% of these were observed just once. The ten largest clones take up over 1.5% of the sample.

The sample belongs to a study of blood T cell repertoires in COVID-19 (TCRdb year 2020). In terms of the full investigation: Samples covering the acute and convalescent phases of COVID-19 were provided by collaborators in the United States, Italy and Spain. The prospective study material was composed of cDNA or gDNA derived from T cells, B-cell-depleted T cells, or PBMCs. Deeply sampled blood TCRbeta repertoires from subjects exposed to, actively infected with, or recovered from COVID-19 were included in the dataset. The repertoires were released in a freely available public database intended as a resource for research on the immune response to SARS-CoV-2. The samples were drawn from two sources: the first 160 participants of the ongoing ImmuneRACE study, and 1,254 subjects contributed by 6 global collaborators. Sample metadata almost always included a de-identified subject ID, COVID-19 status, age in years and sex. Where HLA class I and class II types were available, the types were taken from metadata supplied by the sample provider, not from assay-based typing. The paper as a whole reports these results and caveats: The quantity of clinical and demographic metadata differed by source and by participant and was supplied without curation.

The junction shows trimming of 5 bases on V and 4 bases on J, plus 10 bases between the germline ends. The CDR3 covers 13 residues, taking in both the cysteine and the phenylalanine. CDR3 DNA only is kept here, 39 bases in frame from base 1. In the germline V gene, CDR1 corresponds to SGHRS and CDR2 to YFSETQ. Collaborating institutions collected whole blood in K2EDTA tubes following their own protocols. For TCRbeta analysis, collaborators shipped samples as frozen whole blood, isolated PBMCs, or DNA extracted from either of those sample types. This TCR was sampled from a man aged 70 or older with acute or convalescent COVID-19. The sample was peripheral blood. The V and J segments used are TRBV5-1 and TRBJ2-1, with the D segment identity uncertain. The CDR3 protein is CASRPAAYNEQFF. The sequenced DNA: TGCGCCAGCAGACCTGCGGCATACAATGAGCAGTTCTTC.